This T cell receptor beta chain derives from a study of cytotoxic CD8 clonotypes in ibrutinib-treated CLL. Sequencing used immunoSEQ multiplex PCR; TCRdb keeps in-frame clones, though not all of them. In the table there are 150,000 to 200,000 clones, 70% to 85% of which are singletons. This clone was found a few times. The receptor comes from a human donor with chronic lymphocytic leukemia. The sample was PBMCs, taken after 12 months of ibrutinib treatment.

The CDR3 bases are TGTGCCATCAGGGGAGGGAGCAATCAGCCCCAGCATTTT. Translated, it gives CAIRGGSNQPQHF. The rearrangement uses TRBV10-3 and TRBJ1-5, with D unresolved. Trimming stripped 6 bases from V and 1 base from J, with 7 bases between. CDR1 is ENHRY, CDR2 SYGVKD, per germline. The CDR3 totals 13 residues.